Below, 19 T cell receptor beta chains from the same sample are listed, as sequenced in a study of blood T cell repertoires in COVID-19. TCRdb's copy holds only in-frame clones and misses some; the assay was immunoSEQ multiplex PCR. Here the sample spans more than 200,000 clones, around 82% being singletons. The sequenced sample was peripheral blood. All receptors derive from a man in his forties with active or convalescent COVID-19.

The rearrangement uses TRBV9 and TRBJ1-2; 9 bases align to TRBD1. The CDR3 loop spans 17 amino acids. After removal of 4 bases from V and 4 bases from J, the junction contained 14 bases not matched to a gene. Germline V lookup: CDR1 SGDLS, CDR2 YYNGEE. DNA of the CDR3: TGTGCCAGCAGCCGTCCGGGACAGGGAGTTCGGGGCTATGGCTACACCTTC. Encoded protein: CASSRPGQGVRGYGYTF.

This clone was seen a handful of times. V and J are TRBV4-3 and TRBJ2-1, with D tentatively TRBD1 (6 bases). V lost 3 bases to trimming and J lost 7 bases, with 13 bases between them. This CDR3 has 14 amino acids. CDR1 LGHNA and CDR2 YSLEER come from the germline V gene. The CDR3 nucleotides read TGCGCCAGCAGCCACCACCAACAGGGAAATGAGCAGTTCTTC. Its protein product is CASSHHQQGNEQFF.

This clone appeared a few times. This chain joins TRBV11-1 and TRBJ1-1; TRBD1 matches 10 bases. The germline V gene has CDR1 SGHAT and CDR2 FQDESV (reference sequence). V shed 10 bases and J 5 bases; nucleotides not matched to a gene: 13. The CDR3 runs 15 residues. The chain's CDR3 is CATNRGGDRGTEAFF. Here the CDR3 DNA reads TGTGCCACCAACCGAGGTGGGGACAGGGGTACTGAAGCTTTCTTT.

The V gene is TRBV19, the J gene TRBJ2-3, with 7 bases aligning to TRBD2. The CDR3 loop spans 15 amino acids. From germline, CDR1 is LNHDA and CDR2 SQIVND (reference sequence). Trimming took 6 bases from V and 1 from J; bases not matched to a gene: 7. DNA for the CDR3: TGTGCCAGTAGCCAACTAGCGAGAGGCACAGATACGCAGTATTTT. Translation: CASSQLARGTDTQYF.

CDR3 amino acids: CATSTSGGDTQYF. DNA for the CDR3: TGTGCCACCTCGACTAGCGGGGGAGATACGCAGTATTTT. The chain is built from TRBV15 and TRBJ2-3, with 12 bases identical to TRBD2. Per the germline V gene, CDR1 is LNHNV and CDR2 is YYDKDF (reference sequence). There are 13 residues in the CDR3. J gave up 5 bases and V 8 bases, and 2 bases lay outside the gene matches. Complete variable domain (other parts from reference TRBV15 and TRBJ2-3): DAMVIQNPRYQVTQFGKPVTLSCSQTLNHNVMYWYQQKSSQAPKLLFHYYDKDFNNEADTPDNFQSRRPNTSFCFLDIRSPGLGDTAMYLCATSTSGGDTQYFGPGTRLTVL.

This clone was observed once. This chain joins TRBV6-5 and TRBJ2-7, with 11 bases matching TRBD1. The trim removed 5 bases at V and 7 bases at J, leaving 10 bases unmatched. Looked up from germline, CDR1 is MNHEY and CDR2 is SVGAGI. The CDR3 has 15 amino acids. In nucleotides, the CDR3 is TGTGCCAGCAGTCGACCCGGGACAGGGGGTCGGGAGCAGTACTTC. Protein: CASSRPGTGGREQYF.

The J gene is TRBJ1-3, the V gene TRBV7-9; tentative D call: TRBD1 (5 bases). This CDR3 comprises 14 residues. The germline V and J ends were trimmed by 9 bases and 2 bases, with 14 bases remaining between them. Germline V lookup: CDR1 SEHNR, CDR2 FQNEAQ (reference sequence). CDR3 in DNA: TGTGCCAGTCTGTGGGGGGAAGCTGGAAACACCATATATTTT. Encoded protein: CASLWGEAGNTIYF.

The chain combines TRBV30 with TRBJ1-1; 8 positions match TRBD1. The junction had 7 bases not matched to a gene; V was cut back by 0 bases and J by 10 bases. The CDR3 is 13 amino acids. Germline CDR1 and CDR2: GTSNPN and SVGIG (reference sequence). For the CDR3, the DNA is TGTGCCTGGAGTGTTACGAGGCAGGGGGCAGCTTTCTTT. It yields the protein CAWSVTRQGAAFF.

The chain joins TRBV19 to TRBJ1-1; D unclear. The CDR3 runs to 12 residues. CDR1 and CDR2 (germline): LNHDA, SQIVND (reference sequence). With 5 bases removed from V and 8 bases from J, the gap between germline ends came to 12 bases. CDR3 bases: TGTGCCAGTAGTCCAAGACACTTCGAAGCTTTCTTT. Translation gives CASSPRHFEAFF.

The chain combines TRBV6-5 with TRBJ2-1; D ambiguous. The CDR3 has 13 residues. V gave up 0 bases and J gave up 10 bases, with 10 bases separating them. Germline V gene lookup returns CDR1 MNHEY and CDR2 SVGAGI. Written as DNA, the CDR3 is TGTGCCAGCAGTTACTCATCCAGGTCCGAGCAGTTCTTC. It specifies CASSYSSRSEQFF.

The rearrangement links TRBV11-2 to TRBJ2-1; TRBD1 agrees at 11 bases. The CDR3 totals 16 residues. Germline CDR1 reads SGHAT; CDR2 reads FQNNGV. Losses at the gene ends were 5 bases for V and 8 bases for J; bases not matched to a gene: 11. CDR3: CASSTGQGALVDEQFF. Written as DNA, the CDR3 is TGTGCCAGCAGCACCGGACAGGGGGCTCTTGTCGATGAGCAGTTCTTC.

This clone occurred once. The chain has TRBV5-1 and TRBJ1-1; TRBD1 matches at 7 bases. Germline values: CDR1 SGHRS, CDR2 YFSETQ. This CDR3 has 15 residues. Trimming cost V 5 bases and J 3 bases; bases outside gene matches: 10. CDR3 coding DNA: TGCGCCAGCAGAACCCGACAGGGAAAAGACACTGAAGCTTTCTTT. Translation: CASRTRQGKDTEAFF. Together with reference TRBV5-1 and TRBJ1-1, the CDR3 gives the full variable domain: KAGVTQTPRYLIKTRGQQVTLSCSPISGHRSVSWYQQTPGQGLQFLFEYFSETQRNKGNFPGRFSGRQFSNSRSEMNVSTLELGDSALYLCASRTRQGKDTEAFFGQGTRLTVV.

This clone was found once. The gene calls are TRBV2 and TRBJ1-1; 9 bases map to TRBD1. The CDR3 totals 14 residues. V was clipped by 7 bases and J by 5 bases; unmatched bases: 8. CDR1 and CDR2 (germline): SNHLY, FYNNEI. The CDR3 DNA reads TGTGCCAGCACCAGAGGACAGGGGCGGACTGAAGCTTTCTTT. Its translation is CASTRGQGRTEAFF.

The rearrangement links TRBV6-5 to TRBJ2-2; 8 bases are shared with TRBD2. V lost 8 bases and J lost 4; bases outside the gene matches: 3. This CDR3 contains 13 residues. CDR1 is MNHEY, CDR2 SVGAGI, per germline. CDR3: CASQGLGTGELFF. The CDR3 region has the DNA TGTGCCAGCCAGGGACTAGGCACCGGGGAGCTGTTTTTT.

This chain links TRBV6-2 or TRBV6-3 with TRBJ2-3; possibly TRBD2 for D (6 bases). The V end was cut by 2 bases, the J end by 8 bases, with 17 bases between. This CDR3 has 15 residues. Germline assignment: CDR1 MNHEY and CDR2 SVGEGT. The CDR3 reads CASSYPVVVRGTQYF. CDR3 DNA: TGTGCCAGCAGTTACCCCGTGGTTGTGCGGGGTACGCAGTATTTT.

The V and J genes are TRBV19 and TRBJ2-7, with a possible D match to TRBD1 (6 bases). Germline-derived CDR1 and CDR2 are LNHDA and SQIVND (reference sequence). This CDR3 spans 13 amino acids. V lost 4 bases and J 4 bases, leaving 11 bases between the germline ends. The CDR3 sequence is CASSTKGVYEQYF. The CDR3 DNA reads TGTGCCAGTAGTACTAAGGGGGTTTACGAGCAGTACTTC.

The J gene is TRBJ1-1, the V gene TRBV11-3; 8 positions agree with TRBD1. The CDR3 consists of 13 residues. V was clipped by 3 bases and J by 3 bases; unmatched bases: 0. Germline V gives CDR1 SGHNT, CDR2 YENEEA. The CDR3 sequence is CASSLTGDTEAFF. The CDR3 region has the DNA TGTGCCAGCAGCTTGACAGGGGACACTGAAGCTTTCTTT.

This chain links TRBV29-1 with TRBJ1-2; no clear D gene. V lost 7 bases to trimming and J lost 8 bases, with 20 bases between them. The CDR3 is 13 amino acids. CDR1 SQVTM and CDR2 ANQGSEA come from the germline V gene. The CDR3 loop is CSGPSEGGMGYTF. For the CDR3, the DNA is TGCAGCGGGCCCAGTGAGGGAGGGATGGGCTACACCTTC.

The chain uses TRBV11-3 and TRBJ2-5, with 9 bases identical to TRBD1. This CDR3 spans 14 amino acids. The germline gives CDR1 SGHNT, CDR2 YENEEA. V lost 5 bases to trimming and J lost 2 bases; unmatched junction nucleotides: 3. Here the CDR3 reads CASSPGTGQETQYF. The CDR3 bases are TGTGCCAGCAGCCCAGGGACAGGGCAAGAGACCCAGTACTTC. Together with reference TRBV11-3 and TRBJ2-5, the CDR3 gives the full variable domain: EAGVVQSPRYKIIEKKQPVAFWCNPISGHNTLYWYLQNLGQGPELLIRYENEEAVDDSQLPKDRFSAERLKGVDSTLKIQPAELGDSAVYLCASSPGTGQETQYFGPGTRLLVL.